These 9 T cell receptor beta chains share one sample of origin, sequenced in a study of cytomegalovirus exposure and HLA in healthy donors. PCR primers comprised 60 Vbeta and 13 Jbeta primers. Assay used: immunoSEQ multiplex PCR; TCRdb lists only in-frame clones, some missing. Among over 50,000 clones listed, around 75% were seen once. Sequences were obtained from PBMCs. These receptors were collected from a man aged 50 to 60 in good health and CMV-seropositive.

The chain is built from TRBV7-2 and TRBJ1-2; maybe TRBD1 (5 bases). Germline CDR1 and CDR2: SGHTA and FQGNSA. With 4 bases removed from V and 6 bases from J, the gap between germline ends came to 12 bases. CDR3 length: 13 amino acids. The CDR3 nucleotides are TGTGCCAGCAGCTCGAGGACAAAGGATGGCTACACCTTC. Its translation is CASSSRTKDGYTF. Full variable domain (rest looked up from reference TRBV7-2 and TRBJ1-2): GAGVSQSPSNKVTEKGKDVELRCDPISGHTALYWYRQSLGQGLEFLIYFQGNSAPDKSGLPSDRFSAERTGGSVSTLTIQRTQQEDSAVYLCASSSRTKDGYTFGSGTRLTVV.

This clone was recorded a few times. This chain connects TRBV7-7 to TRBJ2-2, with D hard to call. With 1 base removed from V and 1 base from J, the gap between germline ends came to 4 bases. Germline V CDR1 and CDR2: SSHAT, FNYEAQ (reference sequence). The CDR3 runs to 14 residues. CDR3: CASSLGGNTGELFF. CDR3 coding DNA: TGTGCCAGCAGCTTAGGCGGGAACACCGGGGAGCTGTTTTTT.

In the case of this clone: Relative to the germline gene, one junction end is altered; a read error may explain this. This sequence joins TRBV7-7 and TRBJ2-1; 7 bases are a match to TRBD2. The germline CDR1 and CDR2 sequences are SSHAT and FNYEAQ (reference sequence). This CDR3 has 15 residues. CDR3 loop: CASSLAPAGYNEQFF. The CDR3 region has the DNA TGTGCTAGCAGCTTAGCTCCAGCGGGGTACAATGAGCAGTTCTTC. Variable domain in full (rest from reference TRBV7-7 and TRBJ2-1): GAGVSQSPRYKVTKRGQDVTLRCDPISSHATLYWYQQALGQGPEFLTYFNYEAQPDKSGLPSDRFSAERPEGSISTLTIQRTEQRDSAMYRCASSLAPAGYNEQFFGPGTRLTVL.

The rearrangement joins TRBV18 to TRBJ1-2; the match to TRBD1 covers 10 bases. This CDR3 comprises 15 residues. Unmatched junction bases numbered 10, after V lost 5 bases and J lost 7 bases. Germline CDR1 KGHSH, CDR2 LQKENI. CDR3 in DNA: TGTGCCAGCTCAAAGACAGGGGGCGAAATAGGTGGCTACACCTTC. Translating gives CASSKTGGEIGGYTF.

In DNA form, the CDR3 reads TGTGCCAGTAGTACACAGGGGTCTAATGAAAAACTGTTTTTT. It encodes CASSTQGSNEKLFF. The chain carries TRBV19 and TRBJ1-4, with 7 bases aligning to TRBD1. Trimming removed 4 bases from V and 3 bases from J; junction bases left unmatched: 2. The germline CDR1 and CDR2 sequences are LNHDA and SQIVND (reference sequence). The CDR3 runs 14 residues.

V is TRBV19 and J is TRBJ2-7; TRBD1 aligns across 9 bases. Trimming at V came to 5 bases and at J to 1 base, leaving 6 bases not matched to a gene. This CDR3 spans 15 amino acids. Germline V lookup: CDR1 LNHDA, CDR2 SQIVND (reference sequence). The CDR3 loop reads CASSVGTGSSYEQYF. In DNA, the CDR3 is TGTGCCAGTAGTGTTGGGACAGGGAGTTCCTACGAGCAGTACTTC.

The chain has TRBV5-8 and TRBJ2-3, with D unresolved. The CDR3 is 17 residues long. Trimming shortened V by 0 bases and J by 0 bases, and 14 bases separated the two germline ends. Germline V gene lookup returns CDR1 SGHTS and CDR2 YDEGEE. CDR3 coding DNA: TGTGCCAGCAGCTTGGAAGTCGAACAGTGGAGCACAGATACGCAGTATTTT. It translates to CASSLEVEQWSTDTQYF.

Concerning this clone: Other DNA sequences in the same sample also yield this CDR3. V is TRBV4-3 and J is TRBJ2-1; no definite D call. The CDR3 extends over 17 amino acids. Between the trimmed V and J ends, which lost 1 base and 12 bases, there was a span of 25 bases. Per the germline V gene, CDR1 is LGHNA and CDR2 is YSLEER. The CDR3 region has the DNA TGCGCCAGCAGCCAAGCTATCATAGTACTCATCTACCATGCGCAGTTCTTC. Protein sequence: CASSQAIIVLIYHAQFF.

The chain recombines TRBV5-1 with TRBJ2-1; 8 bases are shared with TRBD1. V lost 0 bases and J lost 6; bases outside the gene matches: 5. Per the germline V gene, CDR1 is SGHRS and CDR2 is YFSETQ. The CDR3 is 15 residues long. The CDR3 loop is CASSLVSGQVNEQFF. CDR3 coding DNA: TGCGCCAGCAGCTTGGTTTCGGGACAGGTCAATGAGCAGTTCTTC.